A single sample gave rise to the 9 T cell receptor beta chains below, sequenced in a study of blood T cell repertoires in COVID-19. Only in-frame clones appear in the TCRdb table, and some are missing; sequencing was by immunoSEQ multiplex PCR. The table has 200,000 to 250,000 clones, approximately 85% seen once. The sequencing sample was made of peripheral blood. The receptor set was obtained from an elderly man with acute or convalescent COVID-19.

The CDR3 sequence: CASSTPQGTFTEAFF. The CDR3, as DNA: TGTGCCAGCAGCACCCCACAGGGGACCTTCACTGAAGCTTTCTTT. The rearrangement links TRBV5-4 to TRBJ1-1, with 7 positions matching TRBD1. This CDR3 contains 15 residues. Per germline, CDR1 SGHNT and CDR2 YYREEE (reference sequence). J was trimmed by 4 bases and V by 4 bases; bases with no gene match: 10.

The V and J genes are TRBV12-3 or TRBV12-4 and TRBJ1-1, with no clear D. The V end lost 8 bases, the J end lost 5 bases, and 15 bases lay between the germline ends. The CDR3 is 13 residues long. Written as DNA, the CDR3 is TGTGCCAGCGCTTTGACCGAGACAACTGAAGCTTTCTTT. Protein sequence: CASALTETTEAFF.

The chain recombines TRBV9 with TRBJ2-2, with 9 bases that match TRBD2. Looked up from germline, CDR1 is SGDLS and CDR2 is YYNGEE. The V gene end was trimmed by 0 bases and the J gene end by 2 bases; junction bases not matched to a gene: 2. This CDR3 region has 16 residues. CDR3 in DNA: TGTGCCAGCAGCGTAGAACTAGCGGGTAACACCGGGGAGCTGTTTTTT. Translating gives CASSVELAGNTGELFF. The whole variable domain, remainder taken from reference TRBV9 and TRBJ2-2, is DSGVTQTPKHLITATGQRVTLRCSPRSGDLSVYWYQQSLDQGLQFLIQYYNGEERAKGNILERFSAQQFPDLHSELNLSSLELGDSALYFCASSVELAGNTGELFFGEGSRLTVL.

The gene calls are TRBV2 and TRBJ1-6, with D unresolved. V gave up 0 bases and J gave up 5 bases, with 17 bases separating them. The CDR3 is made up of 18 amino acids. The germline V gene has CDR1 SNHLY and CDR2 FYNNEI. CDR3 bases: TGTGCCAGCAGTGAAGCGCTTCGGGGTAGAGAACATAATTCACCCCTCCACTTT. This translates into CASSEALRGREHNSPLHF.

The chain combines TRBV25-1 with TRBJ1-5, with D maybe TRBD1 (5 bases). Between the trimmed V and J ends, which lost 1 base and 3 bases, there was a span of 16 bases. The CDR3 contains 17 residues. CDR1 is MGHDK and CDR2 is SYGVNS in the germline V gene. As DNA, the CDR3 is TGTGCCAGCAGTGAATCTTCGGGGGGAGGGTCCAATCAGCCCCAGCATTTT. It is translated as CASSESSGGGSNQPQHF.

CDR3 in DNA: TGTGCCAGCAGCTCAGGTGGCTCTGGAAACACCATATATTTT. Residues: CASSSGGSGNTIYF. V gene TRBV7-9 combines with J gene TRBJ1-3; D remains unclear. The CDR3 loop spans 14 amino acids. Trimming removed 4 bases from V and 0 bases from J, with 7 bases in between. Germline loops: CDR1 SEHNR, CDR2 FQNEAQ (reference sequence).

The chain links TRBV28 to TRBJ1-5; 8 nucleotides match TRBD1. Germline CDR1 and CDR2: MDHEN and SYDVKM. This CDR3 comprises 16 residues. V trimming: 5 bases; J trimming: 0 bases; junction bases outside the gene matches: 6. CDR3 protein: CASSHYRGDSNQPQHF. CDR3 sequence (DNA): TGTGCCAGCAGTCATTACAGGGGGGATAGCAATCAGCCCCAGCATTTT.

This chain connects TRBV12-3 or TRBV12-4 to TRBJ2-7, with D maybe TRBD2 (6 bases). The CDR3 has 13 residues. Between the trimmed V and J ends, which lost 4 bases and 4 bases, there was a span of 11 bases. In DNA form, the CDR3 reads TGTGCCAGCAGTTCCCTGGAGGGTTACGAGCAGTACTTC. Translation gives CASSSLEGYEQYF.

The chain joins TRBV5-5 to TRBJ1-4; D remains unclear. In germline, CDR1 is SGHKS, CDR2 YYEKEE (reference sequence). Deletions cut 4 bases from V and 2 bases from J, with 12 bases between. The CDR3 sequence is 15 residues long. The chain's CDR3 is CASSPPGSTNEKLFF. CDR3 nucleotide sequence: TGTGCCAGCAGCCCCCCAGGTTCCACTAATGAAAAACTGTTTTTT. Together with reference TRBV5-5 and TRBJ1-4, the CDR3 gives the full variable domain: DAGVTQSPTHLIKTRGQQVTLRCSPISGHKSVSWYQQVLGQGPQFIFQYYEKEERGRGNFPDRFSARQFPNYSSELNVNALLLGDSALYLCASSPPGSTNEKLFFGSGTQLSVL.